Presented here are 25 T cell receptor beta chains from one specimen sequenced in a study of long-term antiretroviral therapy in people with HIV (dated by TCRdb to between 2021 and 2023). Sequencing of the TRB variable region was done with the immunoSEQ hsTCRB v3.0 assay at survey level resolution. The source is immuneACCESS, and TCRdb retained only in-frame sequences with V and J called. Part of the clones is not carried over; for the studies checked, unresolved V genes explain less than half of this, and the remainder is unexplained. The sample includes fewer than 25,000 clones, with more than 70% observed a single time. Together, the top ten hold about 4% of the sample. The source material was unsorted PBMCs, sampled 2.3 years after starting antiretroviral therapy. The receptors come from a man in his sixties with HIV.

The gene calls are TRBV27 and TRBJ2-3; maybe TRBD2 (5 bases). The ends were cut back, 6 bases at V and 4 bases at J, with 11 bases in the middle. This CDR3 region has 13 residues. Germline values: CDR1 MNHEY, CDR2 SMNVEV (reference sequence). CDR3 in DNA: TGTGCCAGCAGCCTAGCCAACCCAGATACGCAGTATTTT. It is translated as CASSLANPDTQYF.

The chain recombines TRBV2 with TRBJ1-3, with D possibly TRBD1 on 5 matching bases. Germline assignment: CDR1 SNHLY and CDR2 FYNNEI. Trimming removed 3 bases at V and 0 bases at J, with 12 bases between. The CDR3 covers 16 residues. Here the CDR3 DNA reads TGTGCCAGCAGTGATGTAGACAGCTTCTCTGGAAACACCATATATTTT. Protein product: CASSDVDSFSGNTIYF.

This clone showed up just once. The rearrangement joins TRBV9 to TRBJ1-1; a weak D match, TRBD1 (5 bases). Germline CDR1 SGDLS, CDR2 YYNGEE. Trimming took off 0 bases at V and 1 base at J, with 10 bases between the two ends. The CDR3 length is 15 residues. The CDR3 coding sequence is TGTGCCAGCAGCGTAGGGGGGGGAAAGAACACTGAAGCTTTCTTT. Its translation: CASSVGGGKNTEAFF.

J is TRBJ1-5 and V is TRBV16; no firm D call. V lost 0 bases and J lost 5, with 5 bases in between. The CDR3 has 13 amino acids. In germline, CDR1 is KGHSY, CDR2 FQNENV. CDR3 sequence reads: CASSQSSDQPQHF. The CDR3 nucleotides read TGTGCCAGCAGCCAATCCTCAGATCAGCCCCAGCATTTT.

This chain connects TRBV10-3 to TRBJ1-3; D is possibly TRBD1 (5 bases). V shed 0 bases and J shed 2 bases, with 11 bases lying between them. The CDR3 runs to 16 residues. Per the germline V gene, CDR1 is ENHRY and CDR2 is SYGVKD. CDR3 bases: TGTGCCATCAGTGAGTCAGGGAAGGGGACTGGAAACACCATATATTTT. Translated, it gives CAISESGKGTGNTIYF.

The chain links TRBV6-1 to TRBJ1-6; perhaps TRBD1 as D (5 bases). CDR3 length: 13 amino acids. V was trimmed by 6 bases and J by 5 bases, leaving 8 bases between them. Germline V gives CDR1 MNHNS, CDR2 SASEGT. As DNA, the CDR3 is TGTGCCAGCAGAGAGGGGAATAATTCACCCCTCCACTTT. Translation: CASREGNNSPLHF.

Turning to this clone: Other DNA sequences from this sample encode an identical CDR3 as well. The chain uses TRBV5-1 and TRBJ1-1; a weak D match, TRBD1 (5 bases). V was cut by 1 base and J by 1 base, with 8 bases left in between. Germline CDR1 reads SGHRS; CDR2 reads YFSETQ. The CDR3 covers 14 residues. CDR3 in DNA: TGCGCCAGCAGCTTGCAGGGAGGGAACACTGAAGCTTTCTTT. It codes for CASSLQGGNTEAFF.

This clone was seen only once. CDR3 region: CASSPMGQEGRPMNTEAFF. As DNA, the CDR3 is TGCGCCAGCAGCCCTATGGGGCAGGAGGGGCGACCTATGAACACTGAAGCTTTCTTT. The chain uses TRBV5-1 and TRBJ1-1, with a tentative D call TRBD1 (5 bases). This CDR3 region has 19 residues. Looked up from germline, CDR1 is SGHRS and CDR2 is YFSETQ. With 4 bases removed from V and 0 bases from J, the gap between germline ends came to 25 bases.

The gene calls are TRBV9 and TRBJ1-2; possibly TRBD1 for D (6 bases). V lost 0 bases, J lost 0 bases, and 6 bases lay in between. Germline lookup yields CDR1 SGDLS and CDR2 YYNGEE. The CDR3 has 14 residues. Here the CDR3 DNA reads TGTGCCAGCAGCGTAGGGGACACTAACTATGGCTACACCTTC. This sequence encodes CASSVGDTNYGYTF.

CDR3: CASSLEVTGLTDTQYF. The CDR3 DNA follows: TGCGCCAGCAGCTTGGAGGTCACAGGGTTGACAGATACGCAGTATTTT. The rearrangement uses TRBV5-1 and TRBJ2-3; possible D gene TRBD1, 6 bases. V lost 0 bases to trimming and J lost 3 bases, with 14 bases between them. The CDR3 runs to 16 residues. Germline CDR1 reads SGHRS; CDR2 reads YFSETQ.

This chain links TRBV7-9 with TRBJ1-6; D call uncertain. This CDR3 comprises 16 residues. V lost 1 base, J lost 10 bases, and 17 bases lay in between. Germline loops: CDR1 SEHNR, CDR2 FQNEAQ (reference sequence). CDR3 DNA sequence: TGTGCCAGCAGCTTAGTAGGGCACCGTCTTGAATCACCCCTCCACTTT. Translating it yields CASSLVGHRLESPLHF.

Here the CDR3 DNA reads TGTGCCAGCAGTTTATACTCTCCTTACAATGAGCAGTTCTTC. Its translation is CASSLYSPYNEQFF. The V call is TRBV27, the J call TRBJ2-1; D unclear. The V end lost 1 base, the J end lost 4 bases, and 8 bases lay between the germline ends. The CDR3 has 14 amino acids. Germline CDR1 is MNHEY and CDR2 is SMNVEV (reference sequence).

This chain connects TRBV5-1 to TRBJ1-1; tentative D call: TRBD1 (5 bases). Germline loops: CDR1 SGHRS, CDR2 YFSETQ. The V end was cut by 0 bases, the J end by 0 bases, with 12 bases between. CDR3 length: 16 amino acids. In DNA, the CDR3 is TGCGCCAGCAGCTTGGCTCGGGGCGCAATGAACACTGAAGCTTTCTTT. Residues: CASSLARGAMNTEAFF.

The rearrangement joins TRBV7-9 to TRBJ1-5; the D gene is possibly TRBD1 (5 bases). Germline CDR1 is SEHNR and CDR2 is FQNEAQ (reference sequence). The CDR3 is 15 residues long. Trimming took off 5 bases at V and 4 bases at J, with 15 bases between the two ends. In nucleotides, the CDR3 is TGTGCCAGCAGCCGGGTGGAGTCAGGGAATCAGCCCCAGCATTTT. Its protein product is CASSRVESGNQPQHF.

The chain carries TRBV27 and TRBJ2-1; 10 bases fit TRBD2. The germline gives CDR1 MNHEY, CDR2 SMNVEV (reference sequence). V trimming: 7 bases; J trimming: 7 bases; junction bases outside the gene matches: 13. The length of the CDR3 is 16 residues. CDR3 residues: CASTSWSGGAGNEQFF. CDR3 nucleotide sequence: TGTGCCAGCACCTCGTGGAGCGGGGGGGCCGGGAATGAGCAGTTCTTC.

The chain links TRBV6-5 to TRBJ2-5; D is undetermined. V was cut by 1 base and J by 2 bases, with 8 bases left in between. This CDR3 has 14 amino acids. CDR1 MNHEY and CDR2 SVGAGI come from the germline V gene. The CDR3 coding sequence is TGTGCCAGCAGTTACTTTGTCAGACAAGAGACCCAGTACTTC. This codes for CASSYFVRQETQYF.

This rearrangement joins TRBV5-4 to TRBJ2-3; D possibly corresponds to TRBD2 (5 bases). Germline assignment: CDR1 SGHNT and CDR2 YYREEE (reference sequence). The CDR3 loop spans 14 amino acids. V gave up 4 bases and J gave up 4 bases, with 13 bases separating them. CDR3 sequence (DNA): TGTGCCAGCAGCCCTAGCAGAGTCGCAGATACGCAGTATTTT. Encoded protein: CASSPSRVADTQYF. Full variable domain (rest looked up from reference TRBV5-4 and TRBJ2-3): ETGVTQSPTHLIKTRGQQVTLRCSSQSGHNTVSWYQQALGQGPQFIFQYYREEENGRGNFPPRFSGLQFPNYSSELNVNALELDDSALYLCASSPSRVADTQYFGPGTRLTVL.

This clone was found a few times. The chain carries TRBV29-1 and TRBJ1-2; tentative D call: TRBD1 (6 bases). Trimming took off 4 bases at V and 4 bases at J, with 13 bases between the two ends. The CDR3 is made up of 13 amino acids. In germline, CDR1 is SQVTM, CDR2 ANQGSEA. The CDR3 loop reads CSVGDDRRYGYTF. The CDR3 nucleotides are TGCAGCGTTGGAGATGACAGGCGCTATGGCTACACCTTC.

J is TRBJ2-1 and V is TRBV7-8, with D perhaps given as TRBD1 or TRBD2 (7 bases each). Trimming stripped 1 base from V and 3 bases from J, with 13 bases between. The CDR3 loop spans 16 amino acids. The germline V gene encodes CDR1 SGHVS and CDR2 FQNEAQ. CDR3 DNA sequence: TGTGCCAGCAGCTTAGGGGGGGGACAGTACTACAATGAGCAGTTCTTC. This gives the protein CASSLGGGQYYNEQFF.

The chain uses TRBV19 and TRBJ2-1; D remains unclear. The CDR3 length is 14 residues. V lost 3 bases and J lost 3, with 9 bases in between. The germline gives CDR1 LNHDA, CDR2 SQIVND (reference sequence). The CDR3 nucleotides are TGTGCCAGTAGTATTGTGGGGATCTACAATGAGCAGTTCTTC. It translates to CASSIVGIYNEQFF. Variable domain in full (rest from reference TRBV19 and TRBJ2-1): DGGITQSPKYLFRKEGQNVTLSCEQNLNHDAMYWYRQDPGQGLRLIYYSQIVNDFQKGDIAEGYSVSREKKESFPLTVTSAQKNPTAFYLCASSIVGIYNEQFFGPGTRLTVL.

The chain combines TRBV7-2 with TRBJ2-2; a weak D match, TRBD2 (5 bases). The CDR3 spans 15 residues. CDR1 and CDR2 (germline): SGHTA, FQGNSA. V was cut by 5 bases and J by 4 bases, with 14 bases left in between. The CDR3, as DNA: TGTGCCAGCAGCCCCGCGAGGGTAGGCACCGGGGAGCTGTTTTTT. It encodes CASSPARVGTGELFF.

The chain recombines TRBV7-9 with TRBJ1-5, with TRBD1 identical over 7 bases. The CDR3 totals 17 residues. Trimming removed 5 bases from V and 2 bases from J; junction bases left unmatched: 12. Germline V CDR1 and CDR2: SEHNR, FQNEAQ (reference sequence). The CDR3 loop is CASSPTEDRSGNQPQHF. CDR3 DNA sequence: TGTGCCAGCAGCCCGACCGAGGACAGGTCTGGCAATCAGCCCCAGCATTTT. Based on the CDR3 plus reference TRBV7-9 and TRBJ1-5, the full variable domain is DTGVSQNPRHKITKRGQNVTFRCDPISEHNRLYWYRQTLGQGPEFLTYFQNEAQLEKSRLLSDRFSAERPKGSFSTLEIQRTEQGDSAMYLCASSPTEDRSGNQPQHFGDGTRLSIL.

The chain employs TRBV18 and TRBJ1-1, with 7 bases fitting TRBD1. The CDR3 spans 15 residues. The V gene end was trimmed by 5 bases and the J gene end by 1 base; junction bases not matched to a gene: 7. In germline, CDR1 is KGHSH, CDR2 LQKENI. CDR3 in amino acids: CASSLHTGENTEAFF. DNA for the CDR3: TGTGCCAGCTCATTGCACACAGGGGAGAACACTGAAGCTTTCTTT.

V usage is TRBV6-6 and J usage is TRBJ2-4; D may correspond to TRBD1 or TRBD2 (5 bases each). The CDR3 sequence is 15 residues long. V shed 5 bases and J shed 11 bases, with 22 bases lying between them. CDR1 is MNHNY and CDR2 is SVGAGI in the germline V gene (reference sequence). The CDR3 region has the DNA TGTGCCAGCAGTATTACGGGACGCAGTCCCTTTGTTCAGTACTTC. Translated, it gives CASSITGRSPFVQYF.

J is TRBJ1-2 and V is TRBV28; unclear D gene. The CDR3 is 13 residues long. Germline V gives CDR1 MDHEN, CDR2 SYDVKM. The ends were cut back, 5 bases at V and 5 bases at J, with 12 bases in the middle. DNA for the CDR3: TGTGCCAGCAGTCTCCCCGGTGGGTATGGCTACACCTTC. Its protein product is CASSLPGGYGYTF.